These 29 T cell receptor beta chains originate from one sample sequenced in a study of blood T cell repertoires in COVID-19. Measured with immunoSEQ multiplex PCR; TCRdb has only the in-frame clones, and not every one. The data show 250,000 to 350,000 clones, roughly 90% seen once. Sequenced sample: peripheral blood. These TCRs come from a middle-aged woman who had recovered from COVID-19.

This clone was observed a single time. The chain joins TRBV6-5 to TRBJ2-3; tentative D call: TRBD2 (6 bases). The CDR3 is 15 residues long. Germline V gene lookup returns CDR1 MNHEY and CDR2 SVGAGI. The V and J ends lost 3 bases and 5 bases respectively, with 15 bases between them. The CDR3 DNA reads TGTGCCAGCAGTTATGGGGGGAGTGAGCGAGATACGCAGTATTTT. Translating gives CASSYGGSERDTQYF.

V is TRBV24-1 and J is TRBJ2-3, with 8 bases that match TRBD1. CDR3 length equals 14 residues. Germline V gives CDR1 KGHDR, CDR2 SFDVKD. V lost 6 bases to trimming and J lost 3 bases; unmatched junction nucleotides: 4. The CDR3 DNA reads TGTGCCACCAGTCTCGGACAGGGAACAGATACGCAGTATTTT. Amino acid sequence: CATSLGQGTDTQYF.

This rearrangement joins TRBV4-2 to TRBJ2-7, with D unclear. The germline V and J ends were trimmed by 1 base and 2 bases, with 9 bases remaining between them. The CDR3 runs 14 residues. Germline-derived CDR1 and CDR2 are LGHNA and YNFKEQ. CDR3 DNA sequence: TGTGCCAGCAGCCAAGCCCCAGGTACCTACGAGCAGTACTTC. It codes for CASSQAPGTYEQYF.

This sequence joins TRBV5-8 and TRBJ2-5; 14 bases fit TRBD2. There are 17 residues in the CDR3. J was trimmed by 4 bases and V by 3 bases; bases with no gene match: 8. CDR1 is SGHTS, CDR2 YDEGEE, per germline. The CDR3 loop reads CASSSGLAGGEVETQYF. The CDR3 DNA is TGTGCCAGCAGCTCAGGACTAGCGGGAGGTGAGGTAGAGACCCAGTACTTC.

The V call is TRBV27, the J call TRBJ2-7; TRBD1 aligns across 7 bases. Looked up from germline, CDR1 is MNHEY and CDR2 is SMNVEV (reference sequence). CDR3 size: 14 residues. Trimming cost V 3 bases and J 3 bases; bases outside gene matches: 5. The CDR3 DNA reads TGTGCCAGCAGTTTGCTAGGGGGCATCTACGAGCAGTACTTC. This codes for CASSLLGGIYEQYF.

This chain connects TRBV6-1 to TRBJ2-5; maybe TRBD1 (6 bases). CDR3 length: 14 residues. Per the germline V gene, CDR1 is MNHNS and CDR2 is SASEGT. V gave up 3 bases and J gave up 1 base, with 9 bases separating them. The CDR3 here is CASSDRGPQETQYF. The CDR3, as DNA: TGTGCCAGCAGTGACAGGGGACCCCAAGAGACCCAGTACTTC.

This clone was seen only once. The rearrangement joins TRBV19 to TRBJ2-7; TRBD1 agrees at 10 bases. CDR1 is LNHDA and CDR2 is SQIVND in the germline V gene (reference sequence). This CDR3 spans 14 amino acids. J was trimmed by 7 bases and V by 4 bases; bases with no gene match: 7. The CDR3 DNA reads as TGTGCCAGTAGTACGGGGGACAGGGGCCCAGAGCAGTACTTC. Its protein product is CASSTGDRGPEQYF.

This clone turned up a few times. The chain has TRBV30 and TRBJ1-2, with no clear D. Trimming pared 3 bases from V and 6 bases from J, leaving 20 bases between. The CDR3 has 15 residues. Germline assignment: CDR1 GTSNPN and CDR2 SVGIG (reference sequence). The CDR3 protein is CAWSRNPGVIDGYTF. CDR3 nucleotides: TGTGCCTGGAGCAGGAACCCCGGGGTAATCGATGGCTACACCTTC.

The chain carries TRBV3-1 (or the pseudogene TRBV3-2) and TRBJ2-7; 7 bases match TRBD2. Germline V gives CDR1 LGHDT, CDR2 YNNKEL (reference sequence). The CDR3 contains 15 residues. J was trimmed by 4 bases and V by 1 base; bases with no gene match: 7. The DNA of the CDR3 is TGTGCCAGCAGCCAAGGAGGCGGGAGTGTGTACGAGCAGTACTTC. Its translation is CASSQGGGSVYEQYF.

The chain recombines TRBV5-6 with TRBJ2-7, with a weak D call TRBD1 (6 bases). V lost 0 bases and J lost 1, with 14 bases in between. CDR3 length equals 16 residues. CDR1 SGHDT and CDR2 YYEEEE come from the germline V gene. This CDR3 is CASSLARGTPSYEQYF. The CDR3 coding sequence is TGTGCCAGCAGCTTGGCCCGTGGGACACCTTCCTACGAGCAGTACTTC. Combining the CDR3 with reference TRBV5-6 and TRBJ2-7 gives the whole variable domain DAGVTQSPTHLIKTRGQQVTLRCSPKSGHDTVSWYQQALGQGPQFIFQYYEEEERQRGNFPDRFSGHQFPNYSSELNVNALLLGDSALYLCASSLARGTPSYEQYFGPGTRLTVT.

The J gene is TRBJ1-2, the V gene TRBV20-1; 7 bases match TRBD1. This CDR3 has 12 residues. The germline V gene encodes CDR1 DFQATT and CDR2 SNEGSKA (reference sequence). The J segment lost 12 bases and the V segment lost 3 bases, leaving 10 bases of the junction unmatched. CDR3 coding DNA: TGCAGTGCTAGTGCAGCTGACAGGGCTCACACCTTC. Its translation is CSASAADRAHTF.

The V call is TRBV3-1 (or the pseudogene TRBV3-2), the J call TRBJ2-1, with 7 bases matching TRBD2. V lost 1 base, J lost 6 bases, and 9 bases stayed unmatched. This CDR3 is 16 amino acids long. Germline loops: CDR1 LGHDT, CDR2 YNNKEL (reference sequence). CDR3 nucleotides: TGTGCCAGCAGCCAAGTCGGGGGGTTCCTGGGCAATGAGCAGTTCTTC. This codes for CASSQVGGFLGNEQFF.

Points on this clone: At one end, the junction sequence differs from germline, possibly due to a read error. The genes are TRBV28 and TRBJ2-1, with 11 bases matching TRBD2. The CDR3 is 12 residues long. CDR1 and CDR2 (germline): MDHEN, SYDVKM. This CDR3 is CATHALAGGIVF. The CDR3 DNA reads TGTGCCACGCATGCGCTAGCGGGAGGTATAGTCTTC.

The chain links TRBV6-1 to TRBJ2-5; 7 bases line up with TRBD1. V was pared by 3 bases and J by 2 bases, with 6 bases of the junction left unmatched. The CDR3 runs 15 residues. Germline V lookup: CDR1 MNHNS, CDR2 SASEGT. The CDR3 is CASSDRDRPQETQYF. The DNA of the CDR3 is TGTGCCAGCAGTGACCGGGACAGACCTCAAGAGACCCAGTACTTC.

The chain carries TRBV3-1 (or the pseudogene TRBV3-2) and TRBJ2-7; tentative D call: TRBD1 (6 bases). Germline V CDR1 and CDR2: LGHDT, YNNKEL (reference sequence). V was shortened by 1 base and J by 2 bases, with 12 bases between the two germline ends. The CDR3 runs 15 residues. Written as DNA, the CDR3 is TGTGCCAGCAGCCAAGGGACAGTAACCCCCTACGAGCAGTACTTC. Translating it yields CASSQGTVTPYEQYF.

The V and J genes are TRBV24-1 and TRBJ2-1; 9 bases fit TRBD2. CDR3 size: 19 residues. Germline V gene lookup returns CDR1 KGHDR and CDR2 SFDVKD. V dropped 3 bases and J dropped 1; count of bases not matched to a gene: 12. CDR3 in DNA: TGTGCCACCAGTGATCACCAGGCTCTGGCGGGAGGGTCCTACAATGAGCAGTTCTTC. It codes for CATSDHQALAGGSYNEQFF.

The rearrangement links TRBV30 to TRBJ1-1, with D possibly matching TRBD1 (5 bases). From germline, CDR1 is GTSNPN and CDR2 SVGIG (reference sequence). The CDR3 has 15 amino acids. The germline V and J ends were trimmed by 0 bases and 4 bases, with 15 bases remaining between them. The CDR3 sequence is CAWSVFSGRGTEAFF. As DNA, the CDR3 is TGTGCCTGGAGTGTGTTTTCAGGGAGGGGCACTGAAGCTTTCTTT.

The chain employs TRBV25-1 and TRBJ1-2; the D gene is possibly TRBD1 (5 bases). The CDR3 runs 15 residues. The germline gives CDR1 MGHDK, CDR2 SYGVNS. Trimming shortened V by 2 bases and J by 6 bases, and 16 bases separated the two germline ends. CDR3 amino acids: CASSEQGGFGDGYTF. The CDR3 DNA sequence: TGTGCCAGCAGTGAACAGGGTGGGTTTGGGGATGGCTACACCTTC.

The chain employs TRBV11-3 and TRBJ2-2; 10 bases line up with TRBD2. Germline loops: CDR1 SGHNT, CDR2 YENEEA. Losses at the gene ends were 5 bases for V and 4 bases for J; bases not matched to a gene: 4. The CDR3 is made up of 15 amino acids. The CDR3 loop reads CASSQSGRATGELFF. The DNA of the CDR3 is TGTGCCAGCAGCCAAAGCGGGAGGGCCACCGGGGAGCTGTTTTTT.

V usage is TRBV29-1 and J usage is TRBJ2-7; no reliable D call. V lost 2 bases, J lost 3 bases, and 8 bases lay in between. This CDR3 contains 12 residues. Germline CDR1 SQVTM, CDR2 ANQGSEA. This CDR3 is CSVELPGYEQYF. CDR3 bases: TGCAGCGTTGAACTGCCGGGCTACGAGCAGTACTTC.

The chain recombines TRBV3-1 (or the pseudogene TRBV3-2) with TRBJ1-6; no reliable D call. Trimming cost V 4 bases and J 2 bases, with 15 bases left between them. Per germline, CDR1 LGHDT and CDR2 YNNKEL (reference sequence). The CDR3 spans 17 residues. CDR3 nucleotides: TGTGCCAGCAGCCTCATGCCTCCTGGAGCCTATAATTCACCCCTCCACTTT. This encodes CASSLMPPGAYNSPLHF.

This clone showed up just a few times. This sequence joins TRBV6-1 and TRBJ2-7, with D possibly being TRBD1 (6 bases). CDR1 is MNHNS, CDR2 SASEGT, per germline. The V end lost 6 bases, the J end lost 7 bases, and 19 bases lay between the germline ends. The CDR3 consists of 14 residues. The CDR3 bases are TGTGCCAGCAGGGATCCAGGCTCCCAGGGGGAGCAGTACTTC. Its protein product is CASRDPGSQGEQYF.

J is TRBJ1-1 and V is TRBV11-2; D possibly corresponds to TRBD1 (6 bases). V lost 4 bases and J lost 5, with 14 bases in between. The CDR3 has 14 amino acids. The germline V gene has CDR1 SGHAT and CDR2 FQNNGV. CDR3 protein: CASSSQGRQTEAFF. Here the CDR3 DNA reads TGTGCCAGCAGCTCACAGGGTCGTCAGACTGAAGCTTTCTTT.

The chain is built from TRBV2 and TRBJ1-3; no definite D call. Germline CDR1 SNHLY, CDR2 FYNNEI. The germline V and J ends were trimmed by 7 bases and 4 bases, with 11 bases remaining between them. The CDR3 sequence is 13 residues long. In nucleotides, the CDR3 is TGTGCCAGCAATCTACTACCGGGAAACACCATATATTTT. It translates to CASNLLPGNTIYF.

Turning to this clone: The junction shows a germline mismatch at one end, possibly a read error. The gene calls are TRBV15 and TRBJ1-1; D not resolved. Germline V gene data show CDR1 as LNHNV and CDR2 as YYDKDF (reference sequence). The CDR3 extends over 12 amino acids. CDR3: CATSRDRTEAFF. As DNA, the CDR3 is TGTGCCACCAGCCGAGACCGCACTGAAGCTTTCTTT. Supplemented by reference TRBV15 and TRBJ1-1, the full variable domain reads DAMVIQNPRYQVTQFGKPVTLSCSQTLNHNVMYWYQQKSSQAPKLLFHYYDKDFNNEADTPDNFQSRRPNTSFCFLDIRSPGLGDTAMYLCATSRDRTEAFFGQGTRLTVV.

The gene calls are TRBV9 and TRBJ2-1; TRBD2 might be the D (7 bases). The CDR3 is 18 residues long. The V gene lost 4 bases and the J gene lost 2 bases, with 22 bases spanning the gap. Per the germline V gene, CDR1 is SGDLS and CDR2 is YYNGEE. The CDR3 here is CASSPRRKGEGTYNEQFF. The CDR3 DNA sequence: TGTGCCAGCAGCCCCCGGAGGAAGGGGGAGGGTACCTACAATGAGCAGTTCTTC.

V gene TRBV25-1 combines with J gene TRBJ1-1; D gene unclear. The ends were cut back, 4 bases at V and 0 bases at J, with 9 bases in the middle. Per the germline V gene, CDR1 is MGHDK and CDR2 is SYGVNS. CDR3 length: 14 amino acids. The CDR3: CASSGGVMNTEAFF. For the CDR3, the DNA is TGTGCCAGCAGTGGGGGAGTAATGAACACTGAAGCTTTCTTT.

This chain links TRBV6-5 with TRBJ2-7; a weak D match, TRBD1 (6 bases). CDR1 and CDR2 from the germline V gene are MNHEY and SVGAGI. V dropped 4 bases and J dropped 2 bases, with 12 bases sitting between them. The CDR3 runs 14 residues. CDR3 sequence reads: CASSSRDTAYEQYF. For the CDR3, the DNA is TGTGCCAGCAGTTCCCGGGACACTGCCTACGAGCAGTACTTC.

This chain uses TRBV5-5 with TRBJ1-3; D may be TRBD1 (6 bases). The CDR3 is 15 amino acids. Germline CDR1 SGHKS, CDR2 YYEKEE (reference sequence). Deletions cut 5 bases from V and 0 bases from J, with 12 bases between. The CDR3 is CASRDGQSSGNTIYF. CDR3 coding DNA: TGTGCCAGCAGGGATGGACAGAGCTCTGGAAACACCATATATTTT.